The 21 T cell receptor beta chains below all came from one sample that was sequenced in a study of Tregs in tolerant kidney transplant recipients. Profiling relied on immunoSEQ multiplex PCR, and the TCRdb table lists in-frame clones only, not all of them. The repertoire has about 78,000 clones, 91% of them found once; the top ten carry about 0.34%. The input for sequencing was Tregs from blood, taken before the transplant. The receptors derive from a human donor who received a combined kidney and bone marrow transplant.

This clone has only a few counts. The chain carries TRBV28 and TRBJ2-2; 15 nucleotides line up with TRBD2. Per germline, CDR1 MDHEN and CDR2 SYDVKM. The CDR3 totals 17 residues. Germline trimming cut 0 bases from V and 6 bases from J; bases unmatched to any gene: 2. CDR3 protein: CASSLWGLAGGPGELFF. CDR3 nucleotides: TGTGCCAGCAGTTTATGGGGACTAGCGGGAGGCCCCGGGGAGCTGTTTTTT.

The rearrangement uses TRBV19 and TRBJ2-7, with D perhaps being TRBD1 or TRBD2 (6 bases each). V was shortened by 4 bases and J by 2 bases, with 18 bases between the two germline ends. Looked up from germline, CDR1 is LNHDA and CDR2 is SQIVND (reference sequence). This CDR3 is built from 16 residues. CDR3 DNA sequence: TGTGCCAGTAGTAGGGGGCGGGAATTGGGCGCCTACGAGCAGTACTTC. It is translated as CASSRGRELGAYEQYF. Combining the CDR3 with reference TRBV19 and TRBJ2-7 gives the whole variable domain DGGITQSPKYLFRKEGQNVTLSCEQNLNHDAMYWYRQDPGQGLRLIYYSQIVNDFQKGDIAEGYSVSREKKESFPLTVTSAQKNPTAFYLCASSRGRELGAYEQYFGPGTRLTVT.

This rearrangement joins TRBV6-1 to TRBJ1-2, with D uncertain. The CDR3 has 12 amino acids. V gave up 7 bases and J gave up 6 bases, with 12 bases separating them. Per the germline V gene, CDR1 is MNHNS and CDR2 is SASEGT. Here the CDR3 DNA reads TGTGCCAGCACCACTTCCGCGGATGGCTACACCTTC. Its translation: CASTTSADGYTF.

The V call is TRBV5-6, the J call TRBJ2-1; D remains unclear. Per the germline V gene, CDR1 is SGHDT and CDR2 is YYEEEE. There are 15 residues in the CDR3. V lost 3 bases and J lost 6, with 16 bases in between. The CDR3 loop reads CASSSLKEPFNEQFF. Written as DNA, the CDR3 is TGTGCCAGCAGCTCGCTAAAGGAACCTTTCAATGAGCAGTTCTTC.

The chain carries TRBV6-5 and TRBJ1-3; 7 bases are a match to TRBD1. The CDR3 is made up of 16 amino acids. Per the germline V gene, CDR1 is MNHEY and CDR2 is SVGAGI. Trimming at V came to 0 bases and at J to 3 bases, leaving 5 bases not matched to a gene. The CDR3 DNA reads TGTGCCAGCAGTTACTCGGGGCAGGGGGGTGGAAACACCATATATTTT. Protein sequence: CASSYSGQGGGNTIYF.

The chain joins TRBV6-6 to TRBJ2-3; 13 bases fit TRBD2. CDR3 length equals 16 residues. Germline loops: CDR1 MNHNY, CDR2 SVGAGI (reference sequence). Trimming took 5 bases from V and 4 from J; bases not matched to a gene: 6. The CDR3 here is CASSPALAGGPDTQYF. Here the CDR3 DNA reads TGTGCCAGCAGTCCGGCACTAGCGGGAGGGCCAGATACGCAGTATTTT.

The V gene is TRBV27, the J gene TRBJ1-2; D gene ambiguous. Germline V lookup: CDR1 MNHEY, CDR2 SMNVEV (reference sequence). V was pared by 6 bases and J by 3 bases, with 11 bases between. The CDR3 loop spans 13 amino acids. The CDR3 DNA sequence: TGTGCCAGCAGCCCCCGTTGGGACTATGGCTACACCTTC. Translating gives CASSPRWDYGYTF.

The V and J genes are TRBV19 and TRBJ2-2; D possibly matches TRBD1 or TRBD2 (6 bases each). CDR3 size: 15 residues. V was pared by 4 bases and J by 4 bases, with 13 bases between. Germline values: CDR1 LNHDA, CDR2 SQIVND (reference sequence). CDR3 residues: CASSNPGAVTGELFF. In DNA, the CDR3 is TGTGCCAGTAGTAACCCGGGGGCGGTCACCGGGGAGCTGTTTTTT.

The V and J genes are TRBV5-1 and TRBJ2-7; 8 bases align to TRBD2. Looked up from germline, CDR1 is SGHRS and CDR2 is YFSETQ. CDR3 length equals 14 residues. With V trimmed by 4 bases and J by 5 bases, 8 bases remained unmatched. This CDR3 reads CASSRSGRDHEQYF. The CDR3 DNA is TGCGCCAGCAGCCGCAGCGGGAGAGACCACGAGCAGTACTTC.

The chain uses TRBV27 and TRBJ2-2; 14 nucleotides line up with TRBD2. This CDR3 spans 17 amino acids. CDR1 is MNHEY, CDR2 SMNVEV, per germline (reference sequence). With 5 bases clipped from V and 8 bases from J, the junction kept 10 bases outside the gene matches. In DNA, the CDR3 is TGTGCCAGCAGTCCGGCCGGACTAGCGGGAGGATTAGGGGAGCTGTTTTTT. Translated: CASSPAGLAGGLGELFF.

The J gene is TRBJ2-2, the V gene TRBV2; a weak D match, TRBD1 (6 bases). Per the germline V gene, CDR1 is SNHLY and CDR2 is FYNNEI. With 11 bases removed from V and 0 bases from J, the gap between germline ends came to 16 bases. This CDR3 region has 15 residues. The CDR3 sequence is CAARQEITNTGELFF. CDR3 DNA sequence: TGTGCCGCCCGACAGGAGATAACGAACACCGGGGAGCTGTTTTTT.

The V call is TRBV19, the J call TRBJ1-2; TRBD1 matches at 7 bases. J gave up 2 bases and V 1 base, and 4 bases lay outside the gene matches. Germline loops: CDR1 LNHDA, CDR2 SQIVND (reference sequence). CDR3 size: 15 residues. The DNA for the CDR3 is TGTGCCAGTAGTATAGCTCTAGGGGGCAACTATGGCTACACCTTC. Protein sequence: CASSIALGGNYGYTF.

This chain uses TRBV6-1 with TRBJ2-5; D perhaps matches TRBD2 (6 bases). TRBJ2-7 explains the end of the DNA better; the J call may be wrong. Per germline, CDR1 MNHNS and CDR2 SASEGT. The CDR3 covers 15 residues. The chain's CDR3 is CASSESGGVTYEQYF. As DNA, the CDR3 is TGTGCCAGCAGTGAATCCGGGGGTGTAACCTACGAGCAGTACTTC.

The CDR3 DNA sequence: TGTGCCAGCAGCCAAGGTGGGCAGGGAAGGAACTATGGCTACACCTTC. Translation gives CASSQGGQGRNYGYTF. This sequence joins TRBV4-2 and TRBJ1-2, with D possibly TRBD1 on 5 matching bases. The CDR3 spans 16 residues. Germline values: CDR1 LGHNA, CDR2 YNFKEQ. Trimming took off 1 base at V and 2 bases at J, with 14 bases between the two ends.

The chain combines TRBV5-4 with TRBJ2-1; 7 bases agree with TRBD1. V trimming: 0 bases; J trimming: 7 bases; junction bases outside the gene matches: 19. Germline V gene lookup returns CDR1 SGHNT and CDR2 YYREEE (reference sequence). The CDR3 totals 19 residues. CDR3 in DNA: TGTGCCAGCAGCTTGGCGGGACAGTTAAAGCTGGACGTTCGGAATGAGCAGTTCTTC. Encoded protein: CASSLAGQLKLDVRNEQFF.

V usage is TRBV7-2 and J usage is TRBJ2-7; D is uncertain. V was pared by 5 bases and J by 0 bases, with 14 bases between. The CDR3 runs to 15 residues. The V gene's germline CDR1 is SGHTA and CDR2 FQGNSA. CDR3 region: CASSLQDVGSYEQYF. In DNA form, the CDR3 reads TGTGCCAGCAGCCTTCAAGACGTTGGCTCCTACGAGCAGTACTTC.

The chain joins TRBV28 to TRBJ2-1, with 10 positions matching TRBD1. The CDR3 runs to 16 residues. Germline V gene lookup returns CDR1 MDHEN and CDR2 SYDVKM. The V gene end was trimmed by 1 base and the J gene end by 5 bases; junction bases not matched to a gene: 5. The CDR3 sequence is CASSLYPGTGDNEQFF. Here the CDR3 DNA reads TGTGCCAGCAGTTTATACCCGGGGACAGGGGACAATGAGCAGTTCTTC.

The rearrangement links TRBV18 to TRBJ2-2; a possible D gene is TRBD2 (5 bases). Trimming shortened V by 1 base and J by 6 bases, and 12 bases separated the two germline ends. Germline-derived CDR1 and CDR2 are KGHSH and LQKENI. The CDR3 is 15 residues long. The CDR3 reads CASSPRGSDAGELFF. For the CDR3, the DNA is TGTGCCAGCTCACCACGCGGGTCTGACGCCGGGGAGCTGTTTTTT.

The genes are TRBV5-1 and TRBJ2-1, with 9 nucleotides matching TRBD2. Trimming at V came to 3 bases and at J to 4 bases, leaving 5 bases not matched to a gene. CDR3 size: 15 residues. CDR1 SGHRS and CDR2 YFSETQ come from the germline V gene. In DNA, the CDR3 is TGCGCCAGCAGCTGGTTAGCGGGAGTGTACAATGAGCAGTTCTTC. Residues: CASSWLAGVYNEQFF.

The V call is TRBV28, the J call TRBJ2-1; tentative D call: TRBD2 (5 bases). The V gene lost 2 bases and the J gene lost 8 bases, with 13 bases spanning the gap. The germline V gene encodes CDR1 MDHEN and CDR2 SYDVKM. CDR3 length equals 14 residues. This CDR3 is CASSLRRGSDEQFF. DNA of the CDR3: TGTGCCAGCAGTTTAAGGAGAGGGAGTGATGAGCAGTTCTTC. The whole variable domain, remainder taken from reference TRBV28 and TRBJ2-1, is DVKVTQSSRYLVKRTGEKVFLECVQDMDHENMFWYRQDPGLGLRLIYFSYDVKMKEKGDIPEGYSVSREKKERFSLILESASTNQTSMYLCASSLRRGSDEQFFGPGTRLTVL.

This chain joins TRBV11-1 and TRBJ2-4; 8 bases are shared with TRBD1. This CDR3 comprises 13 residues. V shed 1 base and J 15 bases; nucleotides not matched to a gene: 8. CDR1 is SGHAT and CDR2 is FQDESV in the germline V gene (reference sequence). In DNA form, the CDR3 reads TGTGCCAGCAGCTTAGGCGGTGGACAGGGTTTGTACTTC. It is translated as CASSLGGGQGLYF.